This T cell receptor beta chain was profiled in a study of T-cell memory formation after mild COVID-19. Looking at the study overall: Clusters of TCRs were largely donor specific.

The germline gives CDR1 MNHEY, CDR2 SMNVEV (reference sequence). The CDR3 has 14 residues. Of note for this clonotype: What it binds is unknown. Germline is not matched at one junction end, which may reflect a read error.

TCRdb fed the 5' RACE reads into MiXCR, producing one record per CDR3 protein. Of about 310,000 distinct CDR3 sequences in the sample, around 15% are singletons; the top ten hold 22%. Notes on the study in general: Clonal second-wave expansions that peaked on day 37 had unconfirmed SARS-CoV-2 specificity. Shrinking CD4+ clones resided mostly in CM and EM, and CD8+ ones in EMRA.

This receptor was identified in a man younger than 35 who had mild COVID-19 (a few samples of this study predate the infection). Cell type and time point are not known. Sequencing input: PBMCs or a T cell subset sorted from them (not recorded which). The rearrangement joins TRBV27 to TRBJ2-1; 11 nucleotides match TRBD2. CDR3 amino acids: CASSPQIAGGLTVF. The CDR3 DNA sequence: TGTGCCAGCAGTCCCCAAATAGCGGGGGGGCTGACGGTCTTC.